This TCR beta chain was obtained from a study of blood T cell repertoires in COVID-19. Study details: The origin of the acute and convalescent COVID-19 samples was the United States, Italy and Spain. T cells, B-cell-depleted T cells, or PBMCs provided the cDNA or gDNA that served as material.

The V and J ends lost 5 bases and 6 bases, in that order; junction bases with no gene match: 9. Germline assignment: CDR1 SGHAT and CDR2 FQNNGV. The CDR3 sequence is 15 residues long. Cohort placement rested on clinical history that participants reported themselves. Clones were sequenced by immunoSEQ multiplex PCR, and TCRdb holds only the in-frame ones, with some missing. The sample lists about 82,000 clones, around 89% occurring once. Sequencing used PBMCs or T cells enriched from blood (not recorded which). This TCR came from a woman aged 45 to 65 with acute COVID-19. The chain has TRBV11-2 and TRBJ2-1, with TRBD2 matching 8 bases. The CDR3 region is CASSRIWTSPNEQFF. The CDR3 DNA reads TGTGCCAGCAGCCGTATATGGACTAGCCCCAATGAGCAGTTCTTC.